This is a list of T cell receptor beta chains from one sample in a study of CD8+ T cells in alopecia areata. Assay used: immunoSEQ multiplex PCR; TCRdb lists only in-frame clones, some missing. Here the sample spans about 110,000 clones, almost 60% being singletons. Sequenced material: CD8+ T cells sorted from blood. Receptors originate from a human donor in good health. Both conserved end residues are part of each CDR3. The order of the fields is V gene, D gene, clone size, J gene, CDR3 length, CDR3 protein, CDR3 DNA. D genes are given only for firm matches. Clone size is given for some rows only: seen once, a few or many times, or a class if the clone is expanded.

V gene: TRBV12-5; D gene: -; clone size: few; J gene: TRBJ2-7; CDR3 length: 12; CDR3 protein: CASGFKLYEQYF; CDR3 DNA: TGTGCTAGTGGTTTTAAGCTCTACGAGCAGTACTTC
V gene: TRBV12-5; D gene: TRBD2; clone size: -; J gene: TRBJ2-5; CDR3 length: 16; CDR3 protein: CASGLFSGGALETQYF; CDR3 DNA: TGTGCTAGTGGTTTATTCAGCGGGGGGGCCCTAGAGACCCAGTACTTC
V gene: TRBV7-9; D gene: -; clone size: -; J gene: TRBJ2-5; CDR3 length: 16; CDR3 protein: CASSPNPVGYQETQYF; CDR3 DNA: TGTGCCAGCAGCCCCAATCCGGTCGGGTACCAAGAGACCCAGTACTTC
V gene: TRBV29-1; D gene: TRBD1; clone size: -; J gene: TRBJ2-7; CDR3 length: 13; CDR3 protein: CSVRTGGSYEQYF; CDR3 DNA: TGCAGCGTCCGGACAGGGGGATCCTACGAGCAGTACTTC
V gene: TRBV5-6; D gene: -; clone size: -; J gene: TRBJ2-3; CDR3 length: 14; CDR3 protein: CASSLGIPLDTQYF; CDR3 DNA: TGTGCCAGCAGCTTGGGTATTCCATTGGATACGCAGTATTTT
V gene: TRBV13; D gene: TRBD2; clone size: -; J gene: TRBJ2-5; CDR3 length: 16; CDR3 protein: CASSSEPGTILETQYF; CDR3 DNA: TGTGCCAGCAGCTCCGAGCCCGGGACTATCCTCGAGACCCAGTACTTC
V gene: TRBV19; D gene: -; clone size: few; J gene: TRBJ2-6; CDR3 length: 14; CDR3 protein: CASEQSSGANVLTF; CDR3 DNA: TGTGCCAGTGAACAGAGCTCTGGGGCCAACGTCCTGACTTTC
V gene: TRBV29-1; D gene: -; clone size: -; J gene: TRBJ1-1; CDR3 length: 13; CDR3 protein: CSVDSGWGTEAFF; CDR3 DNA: TGCAGCGTAGACTCAGGGTGGGGCACTGAAGCTTTCTTT
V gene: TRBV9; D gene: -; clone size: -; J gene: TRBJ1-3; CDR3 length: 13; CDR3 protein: CASSLTSGNTIYF; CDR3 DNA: TGTGCCAGCAGCCTGACCTCTGGAAACACCATATATTTT
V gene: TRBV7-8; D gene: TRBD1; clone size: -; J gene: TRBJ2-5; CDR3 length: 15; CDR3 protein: CASSAGTGRVETQYF; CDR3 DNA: TGTGCCAGCAGCGCGGGGACAGGGAGGGTAGAGACCCAGTACTTC
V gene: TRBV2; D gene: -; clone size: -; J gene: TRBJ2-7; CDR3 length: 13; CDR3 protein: CASSLDSSYEQYF; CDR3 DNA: TGTGCCAGCAGCCTGGACAGCTCCTACGAGCAGTACTTC
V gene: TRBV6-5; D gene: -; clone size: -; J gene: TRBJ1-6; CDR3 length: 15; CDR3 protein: CASSFYRERTSPLHF; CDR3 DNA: TGTGCCAGCAGTTTCTACAGGGAGAGGACGTCACCCCTCCACTTT
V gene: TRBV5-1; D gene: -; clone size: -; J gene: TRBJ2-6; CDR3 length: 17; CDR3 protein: CASSLAGVSLGANVLTF; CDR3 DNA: TGCGCCAGCAGCTTGGCCGGGGTATCACTTGGGGCCAACGTCCTGACTTTC
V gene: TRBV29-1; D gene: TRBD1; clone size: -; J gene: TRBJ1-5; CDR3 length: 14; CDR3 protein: CSASTGGSNQPQHF; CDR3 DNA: TGCAGCGCCTCAACAGGGGGTAGCAATCAGCCCCAGCATTTT
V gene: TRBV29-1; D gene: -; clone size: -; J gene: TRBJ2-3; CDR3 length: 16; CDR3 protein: CSVVPAGRAHTDTQYF; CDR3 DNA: TGCAGCGTAGTCCCCGCCGGGCGGGCGCACACAGATACGCAGTATTTT
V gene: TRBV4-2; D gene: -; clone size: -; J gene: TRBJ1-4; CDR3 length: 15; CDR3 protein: CASSHDSWGNEKLFF; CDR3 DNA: TGTGCCAGCAGCCACGACAGCTGGGGGAATGAAAAACTGTTTTTT